Sequencing of this T cell receptor (beta chain) was carried out in a study of T cell repertoires in cytomegalovirus infection. Study-wide context: It was the public TCR beta signatures that indicated both CMV infection and matching HLA type. Study-wide results and caveats: Of the TCR beta families, the public ones yielded a cumulative frequency that identified carriers of CMV plus the relevant HLA.

TCRdb recomputed calls from the reads with MiXCR, one row per CDR3 protein. The table lists some 800,000 distinct CDR3 sequences, less than 35% of them singletons. This clonotype occurred a few times. Antigen specificity is unknown. The sequencing here drew on cultured CD8+ T cells from PBMCs, taken from culture after CMV antigen stimulation. The sequence was obtained from a human donor in good health (CMV status not recorded). Some clones in this sample may be carry-over from other donors' samples.

As DNA, the CDR3 is TGTGCCAGCAGCCCTCCGGAACCCCGGGGAAAGTTCTTC. Translation: CASSPPEPRGKFF. This chain uses TRBV7-9 with TRBJ2-1; D might be TRBD2 (5 bases). There are 13 residues in the CDR3. V was clipped by 5 bases and J by 14 bases, with 19 bases between them. CDR1 is SEHNR and CDR2 is FQNEAQ in the germline V gene (reference sequence).